This record concerns one T cell receptor (beta chain) sequence. Its antigen is not known. The sample comes from a study of shared clonotypes between healthy human individuals. CD8 cells classed as naive were CD45RO-negative and positively selected for CCR7, excluding terminally differentiated effector memory CD45RA+ cells. The length of the CDR3 is 15 residues. The germline gives CDR1 SQVTM, CDR2 ANQGSEA. The germline V and J ends were trimmed by 1 base and 4 bases, with 15 bases remaining between them. Assay: immunoSEQ multiplex PCR; the TCRdb copy retains only in-frame clones and omits some. This sample has just over 2,000,000 clones, with just under 95% found just once. The study's findings and limits: Rarefaction curves obtained for sorted subsets showed sequencing incomplete despite large depth.

This sequence originates from a man between 18 and 35 years old in good health. The V and J genes are TRBV29-1 and TRBJ2-3; TRBD2 might be the D (6 bases). The sequencing input was naive CD8+ T cells sorted from blood. The CDR3 sequence is CSVEGVAGKSDTQYF. CDR3 in DNA: TGCAGCGTTGAAGGAGTGGCGGGGAAATCAGATACGCAGTATTTT.